The 10 T cell receptor beta chains below come from one sample, sequenced in a study of T cell responses to AZD1222 COVID-19 vaccine. Profiling relied on immunoSEQ multiplex PCR, and the TCRdb table lists in-frame clones only, not all of them. The table shows approximately 100,000 clones, with roughly 89% occurring only once. Specimen: peripheral blood, collected on day 0 of AZD1222 vaccination. All receptors derive from an adult in good health.

The chain combines TRBV30 with TRBJ1-6; tentative D call: TRBD1 (6 bases). CDR1 is GTSNPN, CDR2 SVGIG, per germline (reference sequence). The germline V and J ends were trimmed by 3 bases and 14 bases, with 20 bases remaining between them. The length of the CDR3 is 14 residues. CDR3 sequence (DNA): TGTGCCTGGAGGTCGACAGGATCCTCGGGGGCCCTCCACTTT. This encodes CAWRSTGSSGALHF. Complete variable domain (other parts from reference TRBV30 and TRBJ1-6): SQTIHQWPATLVQPVGSPLSLECTVEGTSNPNLYWYRQAAGRGLQLLFYSVGIGQISSEVPQNLSASRPQDRQFILSSKKLLLSDSGFYLCAWRSTGSSGALHFGNGTRLTVT.

The sample holds one count of this clone. The V call is TRBV18, the J call TRBJ1-4; D not resolved. Germline V lookup: CDR1 KGHSH, CDR2 LQKENI. With 3 bases removed from V and 8 bases from J, the gap between germline ends came to 13 bases. This CDR3 contains 14 residues. CDR3 coding DNA: TGTGCCAGCTCACCGGCTAGGGAGAGGGAAAAACTGTTTTTT. This translates into CASSPAREREKLFF.

This clone was counted between two and nine times. The chain carries TRBV11-2 and TRBJ2-7; a possible D gene is TRBD1 (5 bases). V was cut by 0 bases and J by 6 bases, with 18 bases left in between. There are 16 residues in the CDR3. CDR1 and CDR2 from the germline V gene are SGHAT and FQNNGV. CDR3 region: CASSLDRTGQRREQYF. The CDR3 bases are TGTGCCAGCAGCTTAGATCGTACAGGCCAAAGGCGCGAGCAGTACTTC.

This clone was detected a few times. This chain connects TRBV19 to TRBJ1-1; 9 bases agree with TRBD1. The CDR3 length is 16 residues. CDR1 LNHDA and CDR2 SQIVND come from the germline V gene (reference sequence). The V and J ends lost 7 bases and 4 bases, in that order; junction bases with no gene match: 13. The CDR3 sequence is CASTPLTGGFGTEAFF. The CDR3 DNA sequence: TGTGCCAGTACCCCTCTCACAGGGGGCTTTGGCACTGAAGCTTTCTTT.

V and J are TRBV18 and TRBJ1-5, with D possibly matching TRBD1 (5 bases). The V gene lost 2 bases and the J gene lost 0 bases, with 11 bases spanning the gap. Germline V lookup: CDR1 KGHSH, CDR2 LQKENI. The CDR3 contains 16 residues. As DNA, the CDR3 is TGTGCCAGCTCACCATCGACAGCTTATAGCAATCAGCCCCAGCATTTT. Protein sequence: CASSPSTAYSNQPQHF.

V gene TRBV19 combines with J gene TRBJ1-1; weak D call: TRBD1 (6 bases). This CDR3 has 14 amino acids. Germline assignment: CDR1 LNHDA and CDR2 SQIVND (reference sequence). The V gene lost 9 bases and the J gene lost 5 bases, with 19 bases spanning the gap. The CDR3 sequence is CASLPHRERTEAFF. In DNA form, the CDR3 reads TGTGCCAGCCTACCTCACAGGGAAAGAACTGAAGCTTTCTTT.

This clone was recorded only once. This sequence joins TRBV29-1 and TRBJ2-7; D possibly uses TRBD1 or TRBD2 (5 bases each). CDR3 length: 15 amino acids. V lost 6 bases and J lost 0, with 18 bases in between. Per the germline V gene, CDR1 is SQVTM and CDR2 is ANQGSEA. The CDR3 DNA reads TGCAGCGTGACCCCCGGGGCAGGGAGCTCCTACGAGCAGTACTTC. Translation: CSVTPGAGSSYEQYF.

With respect to this clone: This CDR3 is also generated by other DNA sequences in the sample. The chain combines TRBV7-2 with TRBJ1-5; possibly TRBD1 for D (5 bases). The germline V gene has CDR1 SGHTA and CDR2 FQGNSA. This CDR3 is built from 14 residues. V was cut by 5 bases and J by 1 base, with 9 bases left in between. CDR3 amino acids: CASSPGGSNQPQHF. The DNA for the CDR3 is TGTGCCAGCAGCCCGGGGGGGAGCAATCAGCCCCAGCATTTT.

The V call is TRBV28, the J call TRBJ1-1; D remains unclear. Deletions cut 7 bases from V and 7 bases from J, with 10 bases between. Germline CDR1 and CDR2: MDHEN and SYDVKM. CDR3 length: 11 amino acids. The CDR3 sequence: CASIRVDEAFF. The CDR3 bases are TGTGCCAGCATTAGGGTTGATGAAGCTTTCTTT.

The rearrangement uses TRBV19 and TRBJ1-6, with TRBD1 matching over 7 bases. With 4 bases clipped from V and 6 bases from J, the junction kept 9 bases outside the gene matches. The CDR3 contains 16 residues. CDR1 and CDR2 from the germline V gene are LNHDA and SQIVND (reference sequence). The CDR3, as DNA: TGTGCCAGTAGTAACCAGGGGGTAACCGCTAATTCACCCCTCCACTTT. Its translation: CASSNQGVTANSPLHF.